Described below is a single T cell receptor (beta chain) sequence and its context. The CDR3 contains 19 residues. Trimming took 1 base from V and 1 from J; bases not matched to a gene: 10. Per germline, CDR1 LGHDT and CDR2 YNNKEL (reference sequence). The data were produced by immunoSEQ multiplex PCR, yet TCRdb's version contains in-frame clones alone and is incomplete. The table shows more than 20,000 clones, with roughly nine tenths occurring only once. The sample comes from a study of blood T cell repertoires in COVID-19. The chain employs TRBV3-1 (or the pseudogene TRBV3-2) and TRBJ2-3; 11 nucleotides align to TRBD2. The clonotype originates from a human donor in a cohort sampled during active COVID-19. Sample: peripheral blood. The CDR3: CASSQATSGSQKGTDTQYF. The CDR3 DNA follows: TGTGCCAGCAGCCAAGCCACTAGCGGGAGTCAAAAGGGCACAGATACGCAGTATTTT.